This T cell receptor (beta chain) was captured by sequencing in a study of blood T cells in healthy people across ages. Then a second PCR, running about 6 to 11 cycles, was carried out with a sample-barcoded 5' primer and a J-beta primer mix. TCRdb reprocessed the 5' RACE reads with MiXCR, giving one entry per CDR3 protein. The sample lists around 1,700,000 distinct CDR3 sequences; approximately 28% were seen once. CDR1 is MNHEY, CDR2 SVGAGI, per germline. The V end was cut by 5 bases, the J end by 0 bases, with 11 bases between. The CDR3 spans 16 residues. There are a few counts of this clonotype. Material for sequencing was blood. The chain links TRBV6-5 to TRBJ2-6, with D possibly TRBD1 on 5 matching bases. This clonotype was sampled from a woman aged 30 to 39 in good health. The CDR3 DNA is TGTGCCAGCAGTCGGACACCAAGCTCTGGGGCCAACGTCCTGACTTTC. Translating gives CASSRTPSSGANVLTF.